Listed below are T cell receptor beta chains from one sample, sequenced in a study of T cells of healthy individuals. TCRdb used MiXCR to reprocess the 5' RACE reads, holding one entry per CDR3 protein. This repertoire shows more than 85,000 distinct CDR3 sequences, roughly a sixth found once; its top ten account for roughly 6.1%. These receptors all come from a human donor in good health. Both conserved end residues are part of each CDR3. D genes are given only for firm matches. Clone size is given for some rows only: seen once, a few or many times, or a class if the clone is expanded.

clone_size	cdr3_length	d_call	v_call	j_call	cdr3_aa	cdr3_nt
NA	15	TRBD1	TRBV11-2	TRBJ2-1	CASSPRTGTLYEQFF	TGTGCCAGCAGCCCCCGGACAGGGACGCTTTACGAGCAGTTCTTC
few	15	TRBD1	TRBV12-3/TRBV12-4	TRBJ2-2	CASSVTGAPTGELFF	TGTGCCAGCAGTGTTACAGGGGCGCCCACCGGGGAGCTGTTTTTT
many	13	NA	TRBV6-6	TRBJ1-1	CASTTGTYSTAFF	TGTGCCAGCACCACCGGGACCTATTCGACGGCTTTCTTT
NA	14	NA	TRBV7-2	TRBJ2-7	CASSLAGQSYEQYF	TGTGCCAGCAGCTTAGCGGGACAATCCTACGAGCAGTACTTC
NA	16	NA	TRBV11-2	TRBJ1-1	CASSHQLGGLRTEAFF	TGTGCCAGCAGCCACCAGCTGGGAGGGTTAAGGACTGAAGCTTTCTTT
many	14	NA	TRBV4-2	TRBJ2-7	CASSQVEGGYEQYF	TGTGCCAGCAGCCAAGTAGAGGGCGGATACGAGCAGTACTTC
few	15	TRBD2	TRBV4-2	TRBJ2-2	CASSPTSGYTGELFF	TGTGCCAGCAGCCCTACTAGCGGGTACACCGGGGAGCTGTTTTTT
NA	15	NA	TRBV12-3/TRBV12-4	TRBJ1-3	CASTLAGASGNTIYF	TGTGCCAGCACCCTAGCAGGGGCTTCTGGAAACACCATATATTTT
few	14	NA	TRBV6-6	TRBJ2-7	CASTHRRGSYEQYF	TGTGCCAGCACCCACCGTAGGGGATCCTACGAGCAGTACTTC
many	15	NA	TRBV28	TRBJ1-2	CASSTGPPANYGYTF	TGTGCCAGCAGTACGGGACCGCCAGCTAACTATGGCTACACCTTC
few	14	NA	TRBV10-3	TRBJ1-6	CAIRTGRNNSPLHF	TGTGCCATCAGAACGGGCCGAAATAATTCACCCCTCCACTTT
many	12	NA	TRBV12-3/TRBV12-4	TRBJ2-7	CASSQLAYEQYF	TGTGCCAGCAGTCAACTAGCCTACGAGCAGTACTTC
NA	18	TRBD2	TRBV6-6	TRBJ2-1	CASSYSGTRLAADNEQFF	TGTGCCAGCAGTTACTCGGGGACGAGACTAGCGGCCGACAATGAGCAGTTCTTC
few	14	NA	TRBV29-1	TRBJ2-7	CSVGGLSGGYEQYF	TGCAGCGTTGGTGGGCTGTCTGGCGGGTACGAGCAGTACTTC
NA	14	TRBD1	TRBV5-1	TRBJ1-3	CASSQGQTGNTIYF	TGCGCCAGCTCGCAGGGACAGACCGGAAACACCATATATTTT
NA	15	TRBD2	TRBV6-1	TRBJ2-7	CASRIASGSVSEQYF	TGTGCCAGCAGGATTGCTAGCGGGAGCGTCTCAGAGCAGTACTTC
NA	15	TRBD1	TRBV29-1	TRBJ1-2	CSVEGYGDSPYGYTF	TGCAGCGTTGAAGGTTATGGGGACAGCCCCTATGGCTACACCTTC
few	13	NA	TRBV27	TRBJ2-2	CAGARVSGGELFF	TGTGCCGGTGCCAGGGTTTCGGGCGGGGAGCTGTTTTTT
NA	14	TRBD2	TRBV7-2	TRBJ2-7	CASSIPGLAGEQYF	TGTGCCAGCAGCATACCGGGACTAGCGGGGGAGCAGTACTTC
NA	15	NA	TRBV6-2/TRBV6-3	TRBJ2-1	CASMRSPSSYNEQFF	TGTGCCAGCATGAGAAGCCCGAGCTCCTACAATGAGCAGTTCTTC
many	13	NA	TRBV12-3/TRBV12-4	TRBJ1-5	CASRTDSNQPQHF	TGTGCCAGCAGGACGGACAGTAATCAGCCCCAGCATTTT
NA	12	NA	TRBV6-6	TRBJ2-3	CASISNTDTQYF	TGTGCCAGTATTTCTAATACAGATACGCAGTATTTT
NA	14	NA	TRBV7-2	TRBJ1-6	CASSLAAGNSPLHF	TGTGCCAGCAGCTTAGCGGCAGGGAATTCACCCCTCCACTTT
few	16	TRBD1	TRBV11-2	TRBJ2-5	CASSLTLDRGDETQYF	TGTGCCAGCAGCTTAACTCTCGACAGGGGCGATGAGACCCAGTACTTC
NA	16	TRBD1	TRBV12-3/TRBV12-4	TRBJ1-5	CASSPSDRVSNQPQHF	TGTGCCAGCAGTCCCTCCGACAGGGTGAGCAATCAGCCCCAGCATTTT
NA	14	TRBD1	TRBV3-1	TRBJ2-1	CASSRTGGSNEQFF	TGTGCCAGCAGCCGGACAGGGGGAAGCAATGAGCAGTTCTTC
NA	16	NA	TRBV6-4	TRBJ2-1	CASSDSASSVSNEQFF	TGTGCCAGCAGTGACTCTGCCAGCTCGGTCAGCAATGAGCAGTTCTTC